In this sample, the clone carrying this T cell receptor beta chain turned up a few times. Its specificity is unknown. Via MiXCR, TCRdb re-called the 5' RACE reads, giving one row per CDR3 protein. The data hold under 900,000 distinct CDR3 sequences, with around a sixth observed a single time. The data were taken from a study of identical twins. Whole-study findings and limits: Out-of-frame alpha sequences common to twins were enriched for low generation probability. Models underestimated out-of-frame TCR alpha sharing in monozygotic twins.

This CDR3 has 15 residues. Per the germline V gene, CDR1 is SGHTA and CDR2 is FQGNSA. The J segment lost 2 bases and the V segment lost 6 bases, leaving 6 bases of the junction unmatched. Donors uniformly comprised healthy Caucasians. These data also formed part of another study, on T cells expressing NK-cell markers.

The sample consisted of PBMCs. The genes are TRBV7-2 and TRBJ2-3; 9 bases align to TRBD2. This sequence was found in a woman aged 18 to 35 in good health. The CDR3 sequence: CASRFSGSLTDTQYF. CDR3 in DNA: TGTGCCAGCAGATTTAGCGGGAGCCTCACAGATACGCAGTATTTT.